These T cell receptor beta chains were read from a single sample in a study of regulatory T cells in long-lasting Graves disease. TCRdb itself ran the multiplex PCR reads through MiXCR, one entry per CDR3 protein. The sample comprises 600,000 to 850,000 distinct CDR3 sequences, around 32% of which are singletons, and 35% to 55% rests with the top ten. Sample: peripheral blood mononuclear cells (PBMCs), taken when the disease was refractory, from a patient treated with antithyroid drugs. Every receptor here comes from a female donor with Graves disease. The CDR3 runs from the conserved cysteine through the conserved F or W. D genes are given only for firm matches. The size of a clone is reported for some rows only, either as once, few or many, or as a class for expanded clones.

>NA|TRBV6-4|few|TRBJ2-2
CASSDVNTGELFF
TGTGCCAGCAGTGACGTCAATACCGGGGAGCTGTTTTTT
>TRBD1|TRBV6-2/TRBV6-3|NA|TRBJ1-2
CASSWDRARYTF
TGTGCCAGCAGTTGGGACAGGGCTCGCTACACCTTC
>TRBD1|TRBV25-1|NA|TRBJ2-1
CASSRGLVNEQFF
TGTGCCAGCAGCAGGGGGCTGGTAAATGAGCAGTTCTTC
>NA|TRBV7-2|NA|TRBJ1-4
CASSSQGPVVF
TGTGCCAGCAGCTCCCAGGGCCCAGTGGTTTTT
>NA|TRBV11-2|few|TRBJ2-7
CASRSTYEQYF
TGTGCCAGCAGGTCCACCTACGAGCAGTACTTC
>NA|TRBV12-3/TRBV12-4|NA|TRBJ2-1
CASSLGASMGNEQFF
TGTGCCAGCAGTTTAGGCGCTAGCATGGGCAATGAGCAGTTCTTC
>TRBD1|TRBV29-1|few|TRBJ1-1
CSALRDRNTEAFF
TGCAGCGCGCTCCGGGACAGAAACACTGAAGCTTTCTTT
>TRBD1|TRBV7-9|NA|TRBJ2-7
CASHFTGTGDYEQYF
TGTGCCAGCCATTTTACCGGGACAGGGGACTACGAGCAGTACTTC
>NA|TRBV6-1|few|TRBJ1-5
CASSRGMQGQPQHF
TGTGCCAGCAGCAGGGGAATGCAGGGTCAGCCCCAGCATTTT
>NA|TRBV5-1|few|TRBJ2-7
CASSLSNGGEQYF
TGCGCCAGCAGCCTGTCGAATGGGGGCGAGCAGTACTTC
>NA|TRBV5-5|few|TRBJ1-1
CASSLDAGFTEAFF
TGTGCCAGCAGCTTGGATGCAGGGTTCACTGAAGCTTTCTTT
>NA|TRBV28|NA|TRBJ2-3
CASSPDIHTDTQYF
TGTGCCAGCAGCCCCGACATACACACAGATACGCAGTATTTT
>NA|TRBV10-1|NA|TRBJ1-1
CASSENVNTEAFF
TGCGCCAGCAGTGAGAACGTGAACACTGAAGCTTTCTTT
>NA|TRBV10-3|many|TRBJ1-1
CAISGPLGGGVIF
TGTGCCATCAGTGGCCCACTGGGGGGGGGAGTTATCTTT
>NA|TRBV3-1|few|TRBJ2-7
CASSQDLSPRLGGQYF
TGTGCCAGCAGCCAAGACCTCTCACCCCGGCTCGGGGGGCAGTACTTC
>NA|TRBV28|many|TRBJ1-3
CASSLFGTGSGNTIYF
TGTGCCAGCAGTTTATTCGGCACAGGCTCTGGAAACACCATATATTTT
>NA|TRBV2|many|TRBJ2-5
CASSEARGTQETQYF
TGTGCCAGCAGTGAAGCTCGAGGGACTCAAGAGACCCAGTACTTC
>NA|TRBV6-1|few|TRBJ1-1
CASSEVSRSTEAFF
TGTGCCAGCAGTGAAGTCTCGCGGAGCACTGAAGCTTTCTTT
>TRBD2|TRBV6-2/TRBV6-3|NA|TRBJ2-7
CASSGGGRASYEQYF
TGTGCCAGCAGTGGGGGCGGGAGGGCCTCCTACGAGCAGTACTTC
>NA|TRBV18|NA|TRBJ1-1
CASSPQQANTEAFF
TGTGCCAGCTCACCACAGCAGGCAAACACTGAAGCTTTCTTT
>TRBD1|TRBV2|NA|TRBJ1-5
CASSGGTGGNQPQHF
TGTGCCAGCAGTGGAGGGACAGGGGGCAATCAGCCCCAGCATTTT
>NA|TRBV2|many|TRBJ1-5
CASSGQIRSNQPQHF
TGTGCCAGCAGTGGACAGATTAGGAGCAATCAGCCCCAGCATTTT
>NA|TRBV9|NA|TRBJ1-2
CASSVVLGQGYTF
TGTGCCAGCAGCGTAGTCTTAGGTCAGGGCTACACCTTC
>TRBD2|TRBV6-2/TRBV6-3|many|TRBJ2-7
CASSDVQMGLAAPRRAYEQYF
TGTGCCAGCAGTGACGTCCAGATGGGACTAGCGGCCCCGCGTCGCGCCTACGAGCAGTACTTC